This paragraph covers one TCR beta chain sequence. These data come from a study of blood T cell repertoires in COVID-19. Assay: immunoSEQ multiplex PCR; the TCRdb copy retains only in-frame clones and omits some. The sample records around 320,000 clones, 90% to 95% being singletons. The CDR3 length is 15 residues. Trimming removed 3 bases at V and 4 bases at J, with 14 bases between. The germline V gene has CDR1 SGHRS and CDR2 YFSETQ. Source material: PBMCs or T cells enriched from blood (not recorded which). The chain has TRBV5-1 and TRBJ1-5, with a possible D match to TRBD1 (6 bases). The receptor comes from a young woman who had been exposed to COVID-19. This CDR3 is CASSSTGIGNQPQHF. For the CDR3, the DNA is TGCGCCAGCAGCTCCACAGGGATAGGGAATCAGCCCCAGCATTTT.